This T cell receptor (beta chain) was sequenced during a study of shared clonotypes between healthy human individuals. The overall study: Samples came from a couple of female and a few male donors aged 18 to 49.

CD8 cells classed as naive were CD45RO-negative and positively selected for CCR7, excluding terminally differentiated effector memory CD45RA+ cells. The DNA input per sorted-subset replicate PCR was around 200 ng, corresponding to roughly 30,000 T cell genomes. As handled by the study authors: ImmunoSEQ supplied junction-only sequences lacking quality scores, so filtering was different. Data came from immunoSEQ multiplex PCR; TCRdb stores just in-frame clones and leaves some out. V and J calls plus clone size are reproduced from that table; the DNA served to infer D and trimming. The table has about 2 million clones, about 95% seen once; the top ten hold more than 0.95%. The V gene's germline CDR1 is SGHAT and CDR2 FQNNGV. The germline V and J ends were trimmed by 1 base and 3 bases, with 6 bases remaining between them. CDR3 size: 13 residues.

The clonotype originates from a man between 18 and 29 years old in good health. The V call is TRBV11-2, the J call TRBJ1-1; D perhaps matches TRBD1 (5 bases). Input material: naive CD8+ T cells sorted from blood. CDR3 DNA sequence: TGTGCCAGCAGCTTAGGGGGACACACTGAAGCTTTCTTT. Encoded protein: CASSLGGHTEAFF.